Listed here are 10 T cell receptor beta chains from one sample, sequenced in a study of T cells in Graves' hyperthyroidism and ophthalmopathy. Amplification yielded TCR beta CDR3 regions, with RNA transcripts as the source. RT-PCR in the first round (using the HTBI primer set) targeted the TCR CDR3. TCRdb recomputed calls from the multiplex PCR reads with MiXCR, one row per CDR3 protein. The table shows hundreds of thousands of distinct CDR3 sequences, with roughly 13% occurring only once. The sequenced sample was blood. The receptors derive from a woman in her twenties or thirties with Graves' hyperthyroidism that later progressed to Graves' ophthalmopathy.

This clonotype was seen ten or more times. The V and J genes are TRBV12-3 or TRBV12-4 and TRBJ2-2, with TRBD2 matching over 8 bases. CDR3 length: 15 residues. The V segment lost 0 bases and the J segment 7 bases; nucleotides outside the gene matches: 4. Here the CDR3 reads CASSLASGMSGELFF. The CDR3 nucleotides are TGTGCCAGCAGTTTAGCTAGCGGGATGAGCGGGGAGCTGTTTTTT.

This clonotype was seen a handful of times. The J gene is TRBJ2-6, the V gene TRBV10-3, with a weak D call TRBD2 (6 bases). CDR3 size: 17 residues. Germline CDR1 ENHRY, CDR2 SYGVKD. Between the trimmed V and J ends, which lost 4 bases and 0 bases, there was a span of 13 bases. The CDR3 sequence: CAISGEDGYSGANVLTF. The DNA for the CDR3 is TGTGCCATCAGTGGGGAGGACGGGTACTCTGGGGCCAACGTCCTGACTTTC.

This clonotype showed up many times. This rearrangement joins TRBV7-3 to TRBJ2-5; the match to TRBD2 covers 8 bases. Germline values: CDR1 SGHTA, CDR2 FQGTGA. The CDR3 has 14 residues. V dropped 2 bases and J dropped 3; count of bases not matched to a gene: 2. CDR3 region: CASSLGAGEETQYF. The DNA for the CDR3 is TGTGCCAGCAGCTTAGGAGCGGGAGAAGAGACCCAGTACTTC. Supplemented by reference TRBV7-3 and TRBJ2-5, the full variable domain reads GAGVSQTPSNKVTEKGKYVELRCDPISGHTALYWYRQSLGQGPEFLIYFQGTGAADDSGLPNDRFFAVRPEGSVSTLKIQRTERGDSAVYLCASSLGAGEETQYFGPGTRLLVL.

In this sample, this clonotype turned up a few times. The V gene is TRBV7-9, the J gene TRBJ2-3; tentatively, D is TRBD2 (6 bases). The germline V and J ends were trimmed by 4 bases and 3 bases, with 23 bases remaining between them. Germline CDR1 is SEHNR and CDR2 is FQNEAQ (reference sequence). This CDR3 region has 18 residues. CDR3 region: CASSSLAGRGGFTDTQYF. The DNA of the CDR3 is TGTGCCAGCAGCTCCCTGGCGGGGCGTGGAGGGTTTACAGATACGCAGTATTTT.

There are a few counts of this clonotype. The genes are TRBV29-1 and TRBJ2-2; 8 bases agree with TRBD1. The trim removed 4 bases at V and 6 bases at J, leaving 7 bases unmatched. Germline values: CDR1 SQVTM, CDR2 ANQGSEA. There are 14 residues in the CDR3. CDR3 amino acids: CSVGSLQGAGELFF. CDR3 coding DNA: TGCAGCGTTGGGTCCTTACAGGGGGCCGGGGAGCTGTTTTTT.

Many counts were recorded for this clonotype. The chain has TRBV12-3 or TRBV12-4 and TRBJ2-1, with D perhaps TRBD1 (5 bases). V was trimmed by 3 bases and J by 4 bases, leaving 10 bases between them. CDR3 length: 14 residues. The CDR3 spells CASSLVDTYNEQFF. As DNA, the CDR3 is TGTGCCAGCAGTTTGGTGGACACTTACAATGAGCAGTTCTTC.

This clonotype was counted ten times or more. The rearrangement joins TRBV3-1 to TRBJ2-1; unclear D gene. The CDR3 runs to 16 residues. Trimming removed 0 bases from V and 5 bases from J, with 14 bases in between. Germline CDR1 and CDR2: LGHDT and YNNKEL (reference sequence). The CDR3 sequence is CASSQEITFGDNEQFF. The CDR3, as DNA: TGTGCCAGCAGCCAAGAGATAACCTTTGGCGACAATGAGCAGTTCTTC.

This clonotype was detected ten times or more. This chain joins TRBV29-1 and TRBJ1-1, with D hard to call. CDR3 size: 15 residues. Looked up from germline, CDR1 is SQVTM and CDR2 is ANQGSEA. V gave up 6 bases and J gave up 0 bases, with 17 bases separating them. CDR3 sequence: CSVDGRLHLNTEAFF. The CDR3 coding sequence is TGCAGCGTCGACGGACGGCTACACCTGAACACTGAAGCTTTCTTT.

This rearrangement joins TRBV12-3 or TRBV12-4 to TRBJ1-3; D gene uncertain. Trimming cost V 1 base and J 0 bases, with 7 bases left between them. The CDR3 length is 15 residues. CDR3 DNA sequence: TGTGCCAGCAGTTTAGACATTCTCTCTGGAAACACCATATATTTT. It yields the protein CASSLDILSGNTIYF.

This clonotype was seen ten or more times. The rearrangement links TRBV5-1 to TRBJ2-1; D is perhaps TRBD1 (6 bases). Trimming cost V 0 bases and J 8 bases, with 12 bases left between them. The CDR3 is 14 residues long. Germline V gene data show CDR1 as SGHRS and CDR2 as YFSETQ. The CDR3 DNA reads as TGCGCCAGCAGCTTGGGGGACATTTCCCATGAGCAGTTCTTC. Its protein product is CASSLGDISHEQFF.